The entry below describes one TCR beta chain. This record comes from a study of blood T cell repertoires in COVID-19. Study overall: T cells, B-cell-depleted T cells, or PBMCs provided the cDNA or gDNA that served as material.

Participants were aged about 18 to 89 years, lived in 24 US areas, and enrolled virtually. Allocation to cohorts depended on clinical history reported by the participants. The CDR3 has 17 residues. V was pared by 0 bases and J by 7 bases, with 13 bases of the junction left unmatched. From germline, CDR1 is MNHEY and CDR2 SMNVEV (reference sequence). Data came from immunoSEQ multiplex PCR; TCRdb stores just in-frame clones and leaves some out. The sample records over 150,000 clones, roughly 88% being singletons. This clonotype was sampled from a woman between 18 and 29 years old who had recovered from COVID-19. Sequenced material: PBMCs or T cells enriched from blood (not recorded which). The chain carries TRBV27 and TRBJ1-2, with 8 nucleotides matching TRBD1. Written as DNA, the CDR3 is TGTGCCAGCAGTTTATCGATAACGCGAACAGGGGGTGGTGGCTACACCTTC. Protein product: CASSLSITRTGGGGYTF.